This note documents a single T cell receptor (beta chain) sequence. RNA transcripts served as the template for amplifying TCR beta CDR3 regions. First-round RT-PCR targeting the TCR CDR3 was performed with the HTBI primer set. TCRdb re-analysed the multiplex PCR reads in MiXCR, keeping a single row per CDR3 protein. The sample has 550,000 to 700,000 distinct CDR3 sequences, 46% seen once. The sample originates from a study of T cells in Graves' hyperthyroidism and ophthalmopathy. Germline loops: CDR1 SEHNR, CDR2 FQNEAQ (reference sequence). Trimming cost V 1 base and J 1 base; bases outside gene matches: 6. The CDR3 spans 17 residues.

This clonotype was sampled from an adult woman with Graves' disease, either hyperthyroidism or ophthalmopathy (not recorded which). Sample: peripheral blood or thyroid tissue (not recorded which). V and J are TRBV7-9 and TRBJ1-3, with TRBD1 matching 8 bases. CDR3 region: CASSLGDRTASGNTIYF. The CDR3 DNA reads as TGTGCCAGCAGCTTAGGGGACAGGACCGCATCTGGAAACACCATATATTTT. The variable domain in full, completed from reference TRBV7-9 and TRBJ1-3, reads DTGVSQNPRHKITKRGQNVTFRCDPISEHNRLYWYRQTLGQGPEFLTYFQNEAQLEKSRLLSDRFSAERPKGSFSTLEIQRTEQGDSAMYLCASSLGDRTASGNTIYFGEGSWLTVV.